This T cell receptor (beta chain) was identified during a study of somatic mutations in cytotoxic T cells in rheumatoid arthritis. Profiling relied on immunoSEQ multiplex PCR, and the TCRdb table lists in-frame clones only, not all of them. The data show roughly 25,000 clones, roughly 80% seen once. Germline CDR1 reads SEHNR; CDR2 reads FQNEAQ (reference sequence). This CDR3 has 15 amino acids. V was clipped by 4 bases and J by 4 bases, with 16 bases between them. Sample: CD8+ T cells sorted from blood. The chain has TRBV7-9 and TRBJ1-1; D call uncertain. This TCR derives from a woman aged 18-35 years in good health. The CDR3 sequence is CASSSPRGEGTEAFF. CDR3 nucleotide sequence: TGTGCCAGCAGCTCCCCCCGGGGAGAAGGCACTGAAGCTTTCTTT.